This T cell receptor beta chain is drawn from a study of vaccination and CD4 T cells after COVID-19. In the study overall: After nasal swab PCR-confirmed SARS-CoV-2, nine convalescents had mild disease and one severe.

Findings of the study overall: Relatively few convalescent patients were studied; early post-infection timepoints were not included.

Germline loops: CDR1 MNHEY, CDR2 SVGAGI. This CDR3 contains 13 residues. V was trimmed by 2 bases and J by 6 bases, leaving 8 bases between them. This clonotype was seen more than once but under ten times. Its specificity is not known. Scientists ran DNA taken from cultured CD4+ T cells through the Oncomine TCR Beta short-read assay for sequencing. Investigators obtained genomic DNA by extraction from cultured CD4+ T cells. In TCRdb, the PCR reads were re-called with MiXCR into one record per CDR3 protein. Of tens of thousands of distinct CDR3 sequences detected, 30% to 35% appear once; the ten largest clones hold roughly an eighth. Time point: late sampling 161 to 241 days after vaccination in a few convalescent patients. Treatment specified: roughly 10-day PBMC culture with coronavirus spike peptide pools or control peptides (ViraFEST assay).

Sequences were derived from CD4+ T cells from blood, cultured in vitro, sampled about 7 months after SARS-CoV-2 vaccination. This TCR was sampled from a human donor who had recovered from COVID-19. V gene TRBV6-5 combines with J gene TRBJ1-5; perhaps TRBD1 as D (5 bases). The CDR3 protein is CASSYDGGQPQHF. CDR3 DNA sequence: TGTGCCAGCAGTTACGATGGGGGTCAGCCCCAGCATTTT.